A single sample is the source of the 25 T cell receptor beta chains below, sequenced in a study of beta chain features in type 1 diabetes. Expressed TCRB transcripts were sequenced, since all the RNA that had been isolated was reverse transcribed. Here immunoSEQ multiplex PCR was the method, and the copy in TCRdb shows in-frame clones only, minus some. The repertoire holds 250,000 to 350,000 clones, with 12% to 15% as singletons. The sample taken for sequencing was central memory CD4+ T cells from blood. These receptor sequences come from a man aged 30-40 years in good health.

This clone was counted a few times. J is TRBJ1-1 and V is TRBV10-3; tentatively, D is TRBD1 (5 bases). Trimming cost V 8 bases and J 10 bases, with 23 bases left between them. The length of the CDR3 is 14 residues. Germline loops: CDR1 ENHRY, CDR2 SYGVKD. The DNA of the CDR3 is TGTGCCATCGGAGTCGACGGAGGGGCTTTGGGAGCTTTCTTT. Its translation is CAIGVDGGALGAFF.

The chain is built from TRBV28 and TRBJ1-1; possibly TRBD1 for D (5 bases). V lost 8 bases and J lost 0, with 19 bases in between. Germline CDR1 is MDHEN and CDR2 is SYDVKM. The CDR3 contains 16 residues. The CDR3 region is CASLERTGLLNTEAFF. Here the CDR3 DNA reads TGTGCCAGCCTTGAACGAACAGGCCTTCTGAACACTGAAGCTTTCTTT. Full variable domain (outside the CDR3, taken from reference TRBV28 and TRBJ1-1): DVKVTQSSRYLVKRTGEKVFLECVQDMDHENMFWYRQDPGLGLRLIYFSYDVKMKEKGDIPEGYSVSREKKERFSLILESASTNQTSMYLCASLERTGLLNTEAFFGQGTRLTVV.

This clone was counted only a few times. The chain uses TRBV9 and TRBJ2-3; 10 nucleotides line up with TRBD2. V shed 3 bases and J 3 bases; nucleotides not matched to a gene: 4. Germline V gene lookup returns CDR1 SGDLS and CDR2 YYNGEE. The CDR3 has 15 residues. The CDR3 is CASSGEAGGTDTQYF. The DNA of the CDR3 is TGTGCCAGCAGCGGCGAAGCGGGGGGGACAGATACGCAGTATTTT.

The V gene is TRBV30, the J gene TRBJ2-3; possible D gene TRBD1, 5 bases. Germline CDR1 and CDR2: GTSNPN and SVGIG (reference sequence). V lost 0 bases and J lost 1, with 14 bases in between. The length of the CDR3 is 16 residues. CDR3 nucleotide sequence: TGTGCCTGGAGTGTGGGGCTGGGGCAGGGCACAGATACGCAGTATTTT. This translates into CAWSVGLGQGTDTQYF.

This chain joins TRBV10-3 and TRBJ2-1, with TRBD1 matching over 9 bases. Germline V lookup: CDR1 ENHRY, CDR2 SYGVKD. CDR3 length equals 13 residues. The CDR3 here is CGGQGDSYNEQFF. DNA of the CDR3: TGTGGGGGACAGGGAGATTCCTACAATGAGCAGTTCTTC.

The V call is TRBV7-2, the J call TRBJ2-5; maybe TRBD1 (5 bases). This CDR3 contains 13 residues. The germline V and J ends were trimmed by 1 base and 5 bases, with 8 bases remaining between them. The germline CDR1 and CDR2 sequences are SGHTA and FQGNSA. The CDR3 reads CASSLGRAETQYF. The CDR3 DNA reads as TGTGCCAGCAGCTTAGGCAGGGCGGAGACCCAGTACTTC.

This chain links TRBV5-1 with TRBJ1-2; a possible D gene is TRBD1 (6 bases). CDR1 SGHRS and CDR2 YFSETQ come from the germline V gene. Trimming removed 4 bases from V and 4 bases from J, with 11 bases in between. CDR3 length: 13 residues. DNA for the CDR3: TGCGCCAGCAGCCCAGCCAGGGGCTATGGCTACACCTTC. Protein product: CASSPARGYGYTF.

This clone was recorded a few times. In DNA form, the CDR3 reads TGTGCCAGCAGACGAAGCCCGGACCCGGAGCATGGCTACACCTTC. This sequence encodes CASRRSPDPEHGYTF. This rearrangement joins TRBV7-2 to TRBJ1-2; D is unclear. Germline V gene data show CDR1 as SGHTA and CDR2 as FQGNSA. Trimming pared 6 bases from V and 6 bases from J, leaving 20 bases between. The CDR3 consists of 15 residues.

This clone was counted only a few times. The V gene is TRBV5-6, the J gene TRBJ1-2, with D perhaps TRBD1 (6 bases). V was pared by 4 bases and J by 8 bases, with 15 bases between. The germline CDR1 and CDR2 sequences are SGHDT and YYEEEE. This CDR3 region has 13 residues. Here the CDR3 DNA reads TGTGCCAGCAGCCTTTTACAGGGTGGAGGCTACACCTTC. Residues: CASSLLQGGGYTF.

The chain uses TRBV27 and TRBJ2-1; D possibly matches TRBD1 or TRBD2 (5 bases each). V was shortened by 3 bases and J by 5 bases, with 17 bases between the two germline ends. Germline-derived CDR1 and CDR2 are MNHEY and SMNVEV (reference sequence). This CDR3 spans 16 amino acids. The CDR3 is CASSFRPGTKNNEQFF. The CDR3 region has the DNA TGTGCCAGCAGTTTCAGACCCGGGACGAAAAACAATGAGCAGTTCTTC.

CDR3 sequence: CASSYLPNTEAFF. CDR3 bases: TGTGCCAGCAGTTACCTCCCGAACACTGAAGCTTTCTTT. V and J are TRBV6-6 and TRBJ1-1, with D unresolved. In germline, CDR1 is MNHNY, CDR2 SVGAGI (reference sequence). V was trimmed by 2 bases and J by 1 base, leaving 5 bases between them. The CDR3 runs 13 residues.

This chain links TRBV7-9 with TRBJ2-7; no clear D. This CDR3 has 11 amino acids. V lost 5 bases, J lost 1 base, and 3 bases lay in between. The V gene's germline CDR1 is SEHNR and CDR2 FQNEAQ (reference sequence). CDR3 coding DNA: TGTGCCAGCAGCCCTTCCTACGAGCAGTACGTC. Translated, it gives CASSPSYEQYV.

This clone was recorded a few times. The chain couples TRBV7-9 to TRBJ1-2; no definite D call. This CDR3 contains 16 residues. The V gene lost 5 bases and the J gene lost 4 bases, with 20 bases spanning the gap. Germline CDR1 reads SEHNR; CDR2 reads FQNEAQ (reference sequence). This CDR3 reads CASSPVADQLGYGYTF. DNA of the CDR3: TGTGCCAGCAGCCCTGTTGCGGACCAACTCGGCTATGGCTACACCTTC.

V usage is TRBV11-2 and J usage is TRBJ2-3; unclear D gene. The CDR3 length is 15 residues. Germline loops: CDR1 SGHAT, CDR2 FQNNGV. Trimming left V 3 bases short and J 2 bases short, with 12 bases between. The DNA for the CDR3 is TGTGCCAGCAGCTTTTTTGTAGGTAACACAGATACGCAGTATTTT. Amino acids: CASSFFVGNTDTQYF.

The genes are TRBV6-5 and TRBJ2-4; the match to TRBD2 covers 9 bases. The germline V gene encodes CDR1 MNHEY and CDR2 SVGAGI. The CDR3 covers 15 residues. J gave up 6 bases and V 6 bases, and 9 bases lay outside the gene matches. For the CDR3, the DNA is TGTGCCAGCAGCGACACTAGCGGGTTAAGAAACATTCAGTACTTC. Its protein product is CASSDTSGLRNIQYF.

This clone was counted a few times. The chain is built from TRBV20-1 and TRBJ1-1; D is undetermined. CDR1 and CDR2 (germline): DFQATT, SNEGSKA (reference sequence). This CDR3 region has 11 residues. The ends were cut back, 4 bases at V and 2 bases at J, with 5 bases in the middle. The CDR3 region is CSANRNTEAFF. The CDR3 region has the DNA TGCAGTGCTAACCGAAACACTGAAGCTTTCTTT.

This clone appeared a few times. For the CDR3, the DNA is TGTGCCAGCTCACCGAAGGATTTCTACGAGCAGTACTTC. Translating gives CASSPKDFYEQYF. This chain uses TRBV18 with TRBJ2-7, with D hard to call. This CDR3 contains 13 residues. The V gene lost 3 bases and the J gene lost 3 bases, with 9 bases spanning the gap. Germline-derived CDR1 and CDR2 are KGHSH and LQKENI.

The CDR3 nucleotides are TGTGCCAGCAGCCCGACGACAGGGGGCGATGAGACCCAGTACTTC. This gives the protein CASSPTTGGDETQYF. The rearrangement joins TRBV13 to TRBJ2-5; 10 bases line up with TRBD1. The CDR3 sequence is 15 residues long. Germline V gives CDR1 PRHDT, CDR2 FYEKMQ (reference sequence). The ends lost 5 bases at V and 5 bases at J; junction bases unmatched: 8. Filled out from reference TRBV13 and TRBJ2-5, the complete variable domain reads AAGVIQSPRHLIKEKRETATLKCYPIPRHDTVYWYQQGPGQDPQFLISFYEKMQSDKGSIPDRFSAQQFSDYHSELNMSSLELGDSALYFCASSPTTGGDETQYFGPGTRLLVL.

The table lists this clone with a few counts. This chain connects TRBV11-3 to TRBJ1-4, with no clear D. V gave up 0 bases and J gave up 8 bases, with 7 bases separating them. CDR3 length equals 13 residues. Germline V gives CDR1 SGHNT, CDR2 YENEEA. The CDR3 here is CASSLDDGEKLFF. In nucleotides, the CDR3 is TGTGCCAGCAGCTTAGACGATGGAGAAAAACTGTTTTTT.

The chain uses TRBV14 and TRBJ1-4; D call uncertain. Germline V gene data show CDR1 as SGHDN and CDR2 as FVKESK. The CDR3 consists of 15 residues. V lost 1 base and J lost 5, with 11 bases in between. This CDR3 reads CASSQAGLPNEKLFF. CDR3 coding DNA: TGTGCCAGCAGCCAAGCCGGACTGCCCAATGAAAAACTGTTTTTT.

This sequence joins TRBV6-5 and TRBJ1-2, with D unresolved. There are 12 residues in the CDR3. Per germline, CDR1 MNHEY and CDR2 SVGAGI. The V end lost 2 bases, the J end lost 1 base, and 2 bases lay between the germline ends. The CDR3 loop reads CASSYRNYGYTF. CDR3 sequence (DNA): TGTGCCAGCAGTTACCGTAACTATGGCTACACCTTC.

This chain joins TRBV5-6 and TRBJ1-5, with TRBD1 identical over 9 bases. Trimming took 3 bases from V and 6 from J; bases not matched to a gene: 10. Germline CDR1 is SGHDT and CDR2 is YYEEEE. The CDR3 spans 16 residues. The CDR3 reads CASSSRGQGQGQPQHF. DNA of the CDR3: TGTGCCAGCAGCTCGCGTGGACAGGGACAGGGTCAGCCCCAGCATTTT.

Only a few counts were recorded for this clone. The chain links TRBV15 to TRBJ1-5; D is unclear. Trimming stripped 1 base from V and 3 bases from J, with 7 bases between. There are 14 residues in the CDR3. The V gene's germline CDR1 is LNHNV and CDR2 YYDKDF (reference sequence). The chain's CDR3 is CATSRVATNQPQHF. In DNA form, the CDR3 reads TGTGCCACCAGCAGAGTGGCCACCAATCAGCCCCAGCATTTT.

The chain links TRBV7-2 to TRBJ1-5, with unresolved D. The V gene lost 5 bases and the J gene lost 0 bases, with 5 bases spanning the gap. The CDR3 consists of 13 residues. CDR1 and CDR2 (germline): SGHTA, FQGNSA. The CDR3 DNA sequence: TGTGCCAGCAGCATCCTTAGCAATCAGCCCCAGCATTTT. It translates to CASSILSNQPQHF. The full variable domain, rest sourced from reference TRBV7-2 and TRBJ1-5, is GAGVSQSPSNKVTEKGKDVELRCDPISGHTALYWYRQSLGQGLEFLIYFQGNSAPDKSGLPSDRFSAERTGGSVSTLTIQRTQQEDSAVYLCASSILSNQPQHFGDGTRLSIL.

Comments on this clone: A far larger clone is a single base away, which makes a read error likely. The chain employs TRBV4-3 and TRBJ2-1, with no clear D. Germline CDR1 reads LGHNA; CDR2 reads YSLEER. V lost 4 bases to trimming and J lost 3 bases, with 10 bases between them. The CDR3 runs to 14 residues. CDR3: CASSRLGGYNEQFF. In nucleotides, the CDR3 is TGCGCCAGCAGCCGCCTGGGTGGCTACAATGAGCAGTTCTTC.